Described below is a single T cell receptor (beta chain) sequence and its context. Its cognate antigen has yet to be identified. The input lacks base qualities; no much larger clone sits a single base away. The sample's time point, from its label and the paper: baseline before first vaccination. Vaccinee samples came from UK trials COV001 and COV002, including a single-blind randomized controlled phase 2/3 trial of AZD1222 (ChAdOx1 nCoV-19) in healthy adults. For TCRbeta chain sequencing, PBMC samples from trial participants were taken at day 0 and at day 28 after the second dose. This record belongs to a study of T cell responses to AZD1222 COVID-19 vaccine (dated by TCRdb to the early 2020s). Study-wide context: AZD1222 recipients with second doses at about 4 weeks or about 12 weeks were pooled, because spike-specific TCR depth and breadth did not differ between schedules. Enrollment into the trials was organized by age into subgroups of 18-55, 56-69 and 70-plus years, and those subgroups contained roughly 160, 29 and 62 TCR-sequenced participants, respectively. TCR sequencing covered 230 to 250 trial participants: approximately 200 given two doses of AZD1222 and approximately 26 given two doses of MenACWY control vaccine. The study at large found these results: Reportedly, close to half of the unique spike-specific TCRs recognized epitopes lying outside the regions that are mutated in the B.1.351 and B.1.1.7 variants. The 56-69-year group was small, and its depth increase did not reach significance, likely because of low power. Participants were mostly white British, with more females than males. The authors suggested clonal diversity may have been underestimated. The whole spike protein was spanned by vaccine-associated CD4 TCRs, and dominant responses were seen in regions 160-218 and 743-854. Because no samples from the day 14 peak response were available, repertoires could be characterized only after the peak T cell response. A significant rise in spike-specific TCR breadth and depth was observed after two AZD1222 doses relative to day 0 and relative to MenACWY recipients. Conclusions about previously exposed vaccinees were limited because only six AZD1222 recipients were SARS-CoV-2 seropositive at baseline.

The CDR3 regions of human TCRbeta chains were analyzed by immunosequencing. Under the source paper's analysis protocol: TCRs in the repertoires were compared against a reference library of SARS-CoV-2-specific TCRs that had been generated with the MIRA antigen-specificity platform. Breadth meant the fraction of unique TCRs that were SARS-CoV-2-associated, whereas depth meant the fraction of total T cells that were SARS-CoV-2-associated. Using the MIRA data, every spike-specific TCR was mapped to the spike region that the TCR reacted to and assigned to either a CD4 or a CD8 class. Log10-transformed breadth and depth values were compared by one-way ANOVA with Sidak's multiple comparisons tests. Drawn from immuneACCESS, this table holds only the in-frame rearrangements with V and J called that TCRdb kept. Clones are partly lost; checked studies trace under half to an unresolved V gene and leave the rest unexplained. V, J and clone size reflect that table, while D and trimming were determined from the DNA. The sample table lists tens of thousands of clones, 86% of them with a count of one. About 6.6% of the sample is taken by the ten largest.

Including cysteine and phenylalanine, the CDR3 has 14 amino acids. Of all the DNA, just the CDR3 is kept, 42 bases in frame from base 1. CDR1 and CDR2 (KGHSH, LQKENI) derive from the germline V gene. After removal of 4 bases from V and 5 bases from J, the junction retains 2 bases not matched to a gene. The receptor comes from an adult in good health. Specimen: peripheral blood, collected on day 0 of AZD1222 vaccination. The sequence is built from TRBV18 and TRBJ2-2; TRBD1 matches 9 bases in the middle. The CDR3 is CASSRQGETGELFF. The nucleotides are TGTGCCAGCTCACGACAGGGGGAGACCGGGGAGCTGTTTTTT.